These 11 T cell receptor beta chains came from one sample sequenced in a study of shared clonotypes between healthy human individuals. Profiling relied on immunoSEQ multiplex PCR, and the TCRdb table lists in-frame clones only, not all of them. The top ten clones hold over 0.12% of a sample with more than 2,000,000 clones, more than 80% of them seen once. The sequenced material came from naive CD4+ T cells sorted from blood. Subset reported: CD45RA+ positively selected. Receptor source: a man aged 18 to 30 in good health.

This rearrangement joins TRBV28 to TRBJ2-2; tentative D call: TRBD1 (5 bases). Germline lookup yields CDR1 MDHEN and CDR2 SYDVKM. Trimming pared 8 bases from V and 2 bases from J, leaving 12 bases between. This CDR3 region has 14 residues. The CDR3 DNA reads TGTGCCAGCGCAGGGCAGGGTAACACCGGGGAGCTGTTTTTT. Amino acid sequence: CASAGQGNTGELFF. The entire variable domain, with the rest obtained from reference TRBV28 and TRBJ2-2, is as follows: DVKVTQSSRYLVKRTGEKVFLECVQDMDHENMFWYRQDPGLGLRLIYFSYDVKMKEKGDIPEGYSVSREKKERFSLILESASTNQTSMYLCASAGQGNTGELFFGEGSRLTVL.

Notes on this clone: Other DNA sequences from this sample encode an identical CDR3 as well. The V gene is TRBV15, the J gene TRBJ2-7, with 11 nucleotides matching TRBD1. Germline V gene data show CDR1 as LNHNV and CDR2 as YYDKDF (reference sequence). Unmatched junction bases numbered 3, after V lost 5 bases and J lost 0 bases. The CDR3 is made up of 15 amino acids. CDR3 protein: CATSRGTGGSYEQYF. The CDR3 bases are TGTGCCACCAGCCGAGGGACAGGGGGCTCCTACGAGCAGTACTTC.

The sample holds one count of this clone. Here the CDR3 DNA reads TGTGCCAGCAGTTTAAATTCGGGGTTCTATGGCTACACCTTC. The encoded protein is CASSLNSGFYGYTF. The V gene is TRBV28, the J gene TRBJ1-2; D not resolved. This CDR3 spans 14 amino acids. Looked up from germline, CDR1 is MDHEN and CDR2 is SYDVKM. Trimming shortened V by 2 bases and J by 4 bases, and 11 bases separated the two germline ends.

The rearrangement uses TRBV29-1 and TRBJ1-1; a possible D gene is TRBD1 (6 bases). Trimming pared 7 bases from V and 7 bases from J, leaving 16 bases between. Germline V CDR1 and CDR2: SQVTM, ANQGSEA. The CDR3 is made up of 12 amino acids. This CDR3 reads CSAVRGASEAFF. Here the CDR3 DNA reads TGCAGCGCCGTGCGGGGGGCAAGTGAAGCTTTCTTT.

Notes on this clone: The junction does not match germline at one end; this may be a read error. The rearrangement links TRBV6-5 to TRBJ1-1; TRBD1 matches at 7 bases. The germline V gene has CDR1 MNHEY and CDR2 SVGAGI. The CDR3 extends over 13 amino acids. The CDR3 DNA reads TGTACCAGCAGTTCGACAGGGCGTTGGGAAGCTTTCTTT. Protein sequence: CTSSSTGRWEAFF.

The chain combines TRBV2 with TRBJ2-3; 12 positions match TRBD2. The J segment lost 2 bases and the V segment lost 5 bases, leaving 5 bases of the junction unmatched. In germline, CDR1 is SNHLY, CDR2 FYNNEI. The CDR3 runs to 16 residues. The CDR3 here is CASSLTSGGFTDTQYF. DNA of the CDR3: TGTGCCAGCAGTTTAACTAGCGGGGGGTTCACAGATACGCAGTATTTT. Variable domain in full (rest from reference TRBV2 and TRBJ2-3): EPEVTQTPSHQVTQMGQEVILRCVPISNHLYFYWYRQILGQKVEFLVSFYNNEISEKSEIFDDQFSVERPDGSNFTLKIRSTKLEDSAMYFCASSLTSGGFTDTQYFGPGTRLTVL.

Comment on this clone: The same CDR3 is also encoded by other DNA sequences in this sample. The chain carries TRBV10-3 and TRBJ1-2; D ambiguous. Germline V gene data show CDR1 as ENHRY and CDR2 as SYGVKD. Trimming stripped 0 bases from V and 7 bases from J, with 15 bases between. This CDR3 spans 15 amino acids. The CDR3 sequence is CAISESSATLGGYTF. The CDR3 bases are TGTGCCATCAGTGAGTCGTCGGCCACCCTTGGTGGCTACACCTTC.

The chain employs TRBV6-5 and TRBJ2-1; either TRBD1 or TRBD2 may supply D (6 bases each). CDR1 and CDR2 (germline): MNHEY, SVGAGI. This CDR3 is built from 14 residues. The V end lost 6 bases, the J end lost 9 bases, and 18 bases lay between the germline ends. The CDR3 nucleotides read TGTGCCAGCAGCAGGGGAAGCGGGTTTGGTGAGCAGTTCTTC. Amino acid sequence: CASSRGSGFGEQFF.

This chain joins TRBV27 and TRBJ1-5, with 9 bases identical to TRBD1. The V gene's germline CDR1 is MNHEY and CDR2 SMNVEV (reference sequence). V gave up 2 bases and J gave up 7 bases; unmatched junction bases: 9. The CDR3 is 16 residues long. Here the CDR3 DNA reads TGTGCCAGCAGTTTAAACAGGGGGCGCAACGTACAGCCCCAGCATTTT. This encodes CASSLNRGRNVQPQHF.

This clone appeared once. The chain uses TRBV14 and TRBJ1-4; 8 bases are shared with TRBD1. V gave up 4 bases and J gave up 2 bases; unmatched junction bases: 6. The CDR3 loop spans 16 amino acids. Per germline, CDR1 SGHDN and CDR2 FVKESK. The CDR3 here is CASSLIQGVTNEKLFF. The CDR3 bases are TGTGCCAGCAGCCTAATACAGGGGGTGACTAATGAAAAACTGTTTTTT.

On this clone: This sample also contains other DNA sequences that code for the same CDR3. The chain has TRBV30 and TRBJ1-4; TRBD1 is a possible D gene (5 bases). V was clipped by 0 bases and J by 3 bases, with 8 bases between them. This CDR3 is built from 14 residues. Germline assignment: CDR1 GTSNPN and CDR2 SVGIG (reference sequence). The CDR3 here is CAWSVQGANEKLFF. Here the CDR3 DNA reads TGTGCCTGGAGTGTGCAGGGAGCTAATGAAAAACTGTTTTTT.